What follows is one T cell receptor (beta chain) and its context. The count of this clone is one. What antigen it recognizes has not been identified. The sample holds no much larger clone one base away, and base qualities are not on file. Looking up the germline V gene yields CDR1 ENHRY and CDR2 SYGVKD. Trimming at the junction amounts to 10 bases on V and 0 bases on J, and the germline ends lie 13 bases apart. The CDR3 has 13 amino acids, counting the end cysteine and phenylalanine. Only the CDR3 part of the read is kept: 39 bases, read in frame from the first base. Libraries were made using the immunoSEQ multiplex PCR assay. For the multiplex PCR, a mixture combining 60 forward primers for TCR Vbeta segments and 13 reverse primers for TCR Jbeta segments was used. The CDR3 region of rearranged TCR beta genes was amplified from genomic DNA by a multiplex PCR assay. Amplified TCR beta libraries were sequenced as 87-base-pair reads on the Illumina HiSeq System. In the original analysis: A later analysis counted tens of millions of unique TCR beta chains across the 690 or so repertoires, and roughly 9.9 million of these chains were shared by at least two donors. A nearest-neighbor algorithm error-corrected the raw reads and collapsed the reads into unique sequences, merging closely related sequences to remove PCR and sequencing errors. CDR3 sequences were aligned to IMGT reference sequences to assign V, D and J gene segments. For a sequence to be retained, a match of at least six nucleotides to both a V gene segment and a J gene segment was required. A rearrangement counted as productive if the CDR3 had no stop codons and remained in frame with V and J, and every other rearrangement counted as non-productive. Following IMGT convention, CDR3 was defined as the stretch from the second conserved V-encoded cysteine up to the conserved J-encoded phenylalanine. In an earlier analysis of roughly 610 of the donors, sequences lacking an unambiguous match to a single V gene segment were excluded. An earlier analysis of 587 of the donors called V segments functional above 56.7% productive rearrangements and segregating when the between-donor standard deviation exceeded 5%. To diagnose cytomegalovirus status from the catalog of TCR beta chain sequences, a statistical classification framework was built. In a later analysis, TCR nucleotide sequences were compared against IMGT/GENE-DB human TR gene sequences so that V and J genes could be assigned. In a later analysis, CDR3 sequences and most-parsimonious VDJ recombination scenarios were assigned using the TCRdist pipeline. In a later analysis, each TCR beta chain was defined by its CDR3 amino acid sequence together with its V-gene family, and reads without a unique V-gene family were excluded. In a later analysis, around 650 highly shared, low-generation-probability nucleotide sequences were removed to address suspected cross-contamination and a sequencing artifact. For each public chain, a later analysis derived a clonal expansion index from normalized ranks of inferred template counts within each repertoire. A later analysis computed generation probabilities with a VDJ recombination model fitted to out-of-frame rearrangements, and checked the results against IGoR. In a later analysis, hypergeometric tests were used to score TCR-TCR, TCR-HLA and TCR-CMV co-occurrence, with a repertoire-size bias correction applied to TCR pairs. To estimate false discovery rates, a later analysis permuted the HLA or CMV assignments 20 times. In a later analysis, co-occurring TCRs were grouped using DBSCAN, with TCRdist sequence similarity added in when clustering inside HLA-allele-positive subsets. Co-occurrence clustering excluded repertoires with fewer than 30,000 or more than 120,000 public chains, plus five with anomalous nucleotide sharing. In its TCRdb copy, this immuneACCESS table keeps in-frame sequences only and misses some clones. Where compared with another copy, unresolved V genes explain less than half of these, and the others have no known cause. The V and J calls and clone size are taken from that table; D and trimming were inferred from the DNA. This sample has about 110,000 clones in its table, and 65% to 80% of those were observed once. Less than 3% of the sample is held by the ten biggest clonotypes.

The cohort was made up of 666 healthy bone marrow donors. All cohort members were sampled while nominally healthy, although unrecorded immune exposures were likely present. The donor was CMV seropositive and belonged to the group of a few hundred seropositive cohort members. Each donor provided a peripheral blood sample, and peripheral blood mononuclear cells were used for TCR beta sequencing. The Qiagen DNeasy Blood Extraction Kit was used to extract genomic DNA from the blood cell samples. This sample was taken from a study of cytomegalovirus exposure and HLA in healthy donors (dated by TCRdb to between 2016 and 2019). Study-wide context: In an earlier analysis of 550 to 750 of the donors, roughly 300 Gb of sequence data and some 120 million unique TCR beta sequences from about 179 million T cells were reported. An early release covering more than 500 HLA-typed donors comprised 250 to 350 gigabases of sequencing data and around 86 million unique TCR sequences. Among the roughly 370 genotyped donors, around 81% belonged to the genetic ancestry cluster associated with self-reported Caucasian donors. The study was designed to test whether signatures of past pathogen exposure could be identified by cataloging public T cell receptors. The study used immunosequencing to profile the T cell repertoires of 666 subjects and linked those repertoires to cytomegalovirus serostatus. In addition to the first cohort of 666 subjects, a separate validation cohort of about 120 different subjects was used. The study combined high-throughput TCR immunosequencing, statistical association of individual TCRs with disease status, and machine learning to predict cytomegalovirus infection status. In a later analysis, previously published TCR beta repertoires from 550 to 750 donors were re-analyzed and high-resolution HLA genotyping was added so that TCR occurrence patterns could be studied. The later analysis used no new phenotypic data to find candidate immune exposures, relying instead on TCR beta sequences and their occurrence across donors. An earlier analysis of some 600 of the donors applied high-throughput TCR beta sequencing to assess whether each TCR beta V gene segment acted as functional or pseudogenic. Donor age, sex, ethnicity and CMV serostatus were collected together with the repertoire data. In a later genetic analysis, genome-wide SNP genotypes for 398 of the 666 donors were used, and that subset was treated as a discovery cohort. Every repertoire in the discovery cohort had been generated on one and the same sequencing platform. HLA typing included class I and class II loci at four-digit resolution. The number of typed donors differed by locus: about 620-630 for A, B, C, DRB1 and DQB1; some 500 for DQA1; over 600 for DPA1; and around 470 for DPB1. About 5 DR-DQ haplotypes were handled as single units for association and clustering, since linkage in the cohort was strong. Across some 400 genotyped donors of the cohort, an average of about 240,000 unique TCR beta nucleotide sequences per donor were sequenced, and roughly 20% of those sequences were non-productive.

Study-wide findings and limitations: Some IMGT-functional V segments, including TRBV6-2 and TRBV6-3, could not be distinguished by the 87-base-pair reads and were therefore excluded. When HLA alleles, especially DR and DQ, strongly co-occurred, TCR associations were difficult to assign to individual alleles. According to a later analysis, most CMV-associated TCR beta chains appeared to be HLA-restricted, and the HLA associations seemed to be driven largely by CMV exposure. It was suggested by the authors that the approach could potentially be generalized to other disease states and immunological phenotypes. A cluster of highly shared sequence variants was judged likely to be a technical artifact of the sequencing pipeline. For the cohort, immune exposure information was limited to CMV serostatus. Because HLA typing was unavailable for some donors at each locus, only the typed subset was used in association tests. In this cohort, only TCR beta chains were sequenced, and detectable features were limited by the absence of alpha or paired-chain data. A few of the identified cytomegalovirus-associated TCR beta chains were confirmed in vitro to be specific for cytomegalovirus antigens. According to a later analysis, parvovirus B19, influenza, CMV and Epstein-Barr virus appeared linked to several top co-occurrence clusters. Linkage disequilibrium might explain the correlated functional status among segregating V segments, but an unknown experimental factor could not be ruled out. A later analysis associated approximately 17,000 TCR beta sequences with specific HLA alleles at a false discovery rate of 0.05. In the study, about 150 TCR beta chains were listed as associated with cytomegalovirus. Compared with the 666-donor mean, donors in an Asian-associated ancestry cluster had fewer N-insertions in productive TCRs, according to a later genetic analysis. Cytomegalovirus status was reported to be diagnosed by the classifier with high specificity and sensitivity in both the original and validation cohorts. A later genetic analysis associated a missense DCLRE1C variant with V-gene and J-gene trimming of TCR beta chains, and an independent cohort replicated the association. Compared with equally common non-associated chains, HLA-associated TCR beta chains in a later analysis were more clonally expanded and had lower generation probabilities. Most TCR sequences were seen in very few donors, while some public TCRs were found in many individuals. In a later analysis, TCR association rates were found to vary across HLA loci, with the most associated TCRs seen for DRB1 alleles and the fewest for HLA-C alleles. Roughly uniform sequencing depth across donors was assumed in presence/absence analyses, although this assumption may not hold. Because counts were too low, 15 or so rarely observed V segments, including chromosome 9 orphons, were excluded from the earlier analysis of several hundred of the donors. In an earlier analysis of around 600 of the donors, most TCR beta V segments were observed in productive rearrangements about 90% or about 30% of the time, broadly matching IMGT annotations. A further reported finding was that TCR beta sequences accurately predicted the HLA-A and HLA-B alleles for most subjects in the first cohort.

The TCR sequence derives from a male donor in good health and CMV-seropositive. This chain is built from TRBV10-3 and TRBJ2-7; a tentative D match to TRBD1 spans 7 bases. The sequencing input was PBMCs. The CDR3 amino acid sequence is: CASGTESSYEQYF. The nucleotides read TGTGCCAGCGGGACAGAGAGCTCCTACGAGCAGTACTTC.